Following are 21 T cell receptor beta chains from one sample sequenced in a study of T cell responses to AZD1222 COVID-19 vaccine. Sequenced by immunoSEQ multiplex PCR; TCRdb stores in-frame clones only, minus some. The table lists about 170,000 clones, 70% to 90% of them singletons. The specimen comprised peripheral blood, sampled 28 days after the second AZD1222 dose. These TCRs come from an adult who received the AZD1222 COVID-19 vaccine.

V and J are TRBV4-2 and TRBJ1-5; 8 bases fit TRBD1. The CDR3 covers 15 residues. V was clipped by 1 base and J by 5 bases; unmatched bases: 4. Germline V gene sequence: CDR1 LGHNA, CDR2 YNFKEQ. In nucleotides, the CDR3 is TGTGCCAGCAGCCAAGCCGGGACAGGTCATCAGCCCCAGCATTTT. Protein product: CASSQAGTGHQPQHF.

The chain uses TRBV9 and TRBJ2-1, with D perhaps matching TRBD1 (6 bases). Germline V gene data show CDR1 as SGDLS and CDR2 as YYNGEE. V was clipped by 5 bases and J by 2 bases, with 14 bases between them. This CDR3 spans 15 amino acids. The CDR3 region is CASRKHRVPYNEQFF. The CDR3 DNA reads TGTGCCAGCAGAAAACACAGGGTCCCCTACAATGAGCAGTTCTTC.

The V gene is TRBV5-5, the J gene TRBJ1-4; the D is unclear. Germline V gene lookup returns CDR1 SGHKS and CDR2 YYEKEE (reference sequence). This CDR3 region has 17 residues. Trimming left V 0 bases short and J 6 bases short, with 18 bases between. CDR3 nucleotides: TGTGCCAGCAGCTTGGACTACAGCCGGAACCTGGATGAAAAACTGTTTTTT. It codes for CASSLDYSRNLDEKLFF.

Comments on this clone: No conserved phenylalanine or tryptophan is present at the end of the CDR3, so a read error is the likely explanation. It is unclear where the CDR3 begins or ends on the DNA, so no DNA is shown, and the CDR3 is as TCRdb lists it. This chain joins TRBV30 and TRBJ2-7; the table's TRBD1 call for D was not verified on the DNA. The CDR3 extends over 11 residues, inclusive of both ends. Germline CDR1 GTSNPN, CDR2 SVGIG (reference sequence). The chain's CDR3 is CAWSSRQGVRI.

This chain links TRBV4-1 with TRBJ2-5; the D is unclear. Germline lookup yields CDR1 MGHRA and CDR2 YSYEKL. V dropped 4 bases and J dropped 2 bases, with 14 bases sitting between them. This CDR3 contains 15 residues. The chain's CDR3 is CASSLMGTNQETQYF. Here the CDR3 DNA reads TGCGCCAGCAGCCTAATGGGTACAAATCAAGAGACCCAGTACTTC.

CDR3 nucleotide sequence: TGTGCCACCAGTCCGGCAAGCGGGGCTCAGAACACCGGGGAGCTGTTTTTT. Residues: CATSPASGAQNTGELFF. V is TRBV24-1 and J is TRBJ2-2; 7 bases agree with TRBD2. This CDR3 spans 17 amino acids. In germline, CDR1 is KGHDR, CDR2 SFDVKD. Trimming removed 6 bases from V and 1 base from J; junction bases left unmatched: 10.

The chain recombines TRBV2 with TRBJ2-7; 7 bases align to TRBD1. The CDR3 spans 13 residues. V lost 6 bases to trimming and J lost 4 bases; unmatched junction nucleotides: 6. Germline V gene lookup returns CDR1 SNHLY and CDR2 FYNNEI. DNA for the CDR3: TGTGCCAGCAGCTATGACAGGGCGTACGAGCAGTACTTC. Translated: CASSYDRAYEQYF.

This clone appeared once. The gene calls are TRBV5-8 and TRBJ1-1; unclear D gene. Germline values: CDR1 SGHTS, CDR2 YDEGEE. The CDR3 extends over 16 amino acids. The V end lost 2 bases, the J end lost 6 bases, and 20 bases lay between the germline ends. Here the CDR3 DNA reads TGTGCCAGCAGCTTCCGGCGAGGAGGTTACCGAGCTGAAGCTTTCTTT. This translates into CASSFRRGGYRAEAFF.

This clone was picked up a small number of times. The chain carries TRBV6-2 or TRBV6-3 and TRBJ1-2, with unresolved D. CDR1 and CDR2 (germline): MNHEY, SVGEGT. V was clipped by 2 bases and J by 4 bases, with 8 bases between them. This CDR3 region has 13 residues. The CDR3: CASSYKESYGYTF. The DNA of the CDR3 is TGTGCCAGCAGTTACAAAGAATCCTATGGCTACACCTTC.

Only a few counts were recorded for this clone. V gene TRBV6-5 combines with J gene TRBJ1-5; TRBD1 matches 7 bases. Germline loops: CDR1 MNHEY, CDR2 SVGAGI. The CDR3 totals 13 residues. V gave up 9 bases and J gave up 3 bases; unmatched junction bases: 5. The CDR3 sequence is CASAGQHNQPQHF. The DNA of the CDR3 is TGTGCCAGTGCGGGACAGCACAATCAGCCCCAGCATTTT.

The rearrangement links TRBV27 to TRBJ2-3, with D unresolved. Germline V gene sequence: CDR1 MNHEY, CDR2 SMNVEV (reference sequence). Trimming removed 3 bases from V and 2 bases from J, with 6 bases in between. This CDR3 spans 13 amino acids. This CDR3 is CASSFGATDTQYF. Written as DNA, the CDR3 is TGTGCCAGCAGTTTTGGCGCCACAGATACGCAGTATTTT.

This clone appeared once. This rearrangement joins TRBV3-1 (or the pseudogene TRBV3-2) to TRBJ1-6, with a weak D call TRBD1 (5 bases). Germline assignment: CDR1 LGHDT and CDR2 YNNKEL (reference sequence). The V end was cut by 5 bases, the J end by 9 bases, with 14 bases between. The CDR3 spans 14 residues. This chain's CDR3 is CASSYQGVGSPLHF. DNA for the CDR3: TGTGCCAGCAGCTATCAGGGAGTCGGTTCACCCCTCCACTTT.

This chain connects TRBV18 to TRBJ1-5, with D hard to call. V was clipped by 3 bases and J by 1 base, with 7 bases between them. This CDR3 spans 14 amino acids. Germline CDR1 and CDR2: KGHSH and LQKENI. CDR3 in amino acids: CASSPSASNQPQHF. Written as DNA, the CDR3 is TGTGCCAGCTCACCCTCAGCCAGCAATCAGCCCCAGCATTTT.

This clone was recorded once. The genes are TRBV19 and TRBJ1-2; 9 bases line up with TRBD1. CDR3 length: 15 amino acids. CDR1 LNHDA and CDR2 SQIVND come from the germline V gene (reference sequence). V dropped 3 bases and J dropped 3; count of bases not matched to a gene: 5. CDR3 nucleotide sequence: TGTGCCAGTAGTATTGTGGACAGGGGTGACTATGGCTACACCTTC. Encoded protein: CASSIVDRGDYGYTF.

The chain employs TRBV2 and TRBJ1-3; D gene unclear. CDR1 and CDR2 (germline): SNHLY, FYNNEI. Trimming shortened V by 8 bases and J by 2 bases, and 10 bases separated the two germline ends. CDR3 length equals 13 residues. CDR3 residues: CASLRGAGNTIYF. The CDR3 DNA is TGTGCCAGCCTGCGCGGGGCTGGAAACACCATATATTTT.

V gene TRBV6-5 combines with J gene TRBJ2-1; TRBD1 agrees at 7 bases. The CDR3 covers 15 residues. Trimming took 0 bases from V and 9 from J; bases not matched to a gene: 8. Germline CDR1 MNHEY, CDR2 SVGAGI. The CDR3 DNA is TGTGCCAGCAGTTACTCCGGGACAGTTGCGGGTGAGCAGTTCTTC. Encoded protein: CASSYSGTVAGEQFF.

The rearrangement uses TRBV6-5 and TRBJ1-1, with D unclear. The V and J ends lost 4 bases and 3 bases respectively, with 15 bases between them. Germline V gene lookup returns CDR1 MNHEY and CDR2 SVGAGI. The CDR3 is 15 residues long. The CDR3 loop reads CASSLSRFGYTEAFF. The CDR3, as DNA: TGTGCCAGCAGTTTGAGTAGGTTTGGATACACTGAAGCTTTCTTT.

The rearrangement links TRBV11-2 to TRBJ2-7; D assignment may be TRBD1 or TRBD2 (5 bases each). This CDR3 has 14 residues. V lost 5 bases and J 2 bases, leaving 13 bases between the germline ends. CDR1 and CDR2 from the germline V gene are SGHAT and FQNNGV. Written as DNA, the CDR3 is TGTGCCAGCAGCGCCCGGGACCGAGCCTACGAGCAGTACTTC. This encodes CASSARDRAYEQYF. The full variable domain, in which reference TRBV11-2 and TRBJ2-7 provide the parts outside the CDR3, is EAGVAQSPRYKIIEKRQSVAFWCNPISGHATLYWYQQILGQGPKLLIQFQNNGVVDDSQLPKDRFSAERLKGVDSTLKIQPAKLEDSAVYLCASSARDRAYEQYFGPGTRLTVT.

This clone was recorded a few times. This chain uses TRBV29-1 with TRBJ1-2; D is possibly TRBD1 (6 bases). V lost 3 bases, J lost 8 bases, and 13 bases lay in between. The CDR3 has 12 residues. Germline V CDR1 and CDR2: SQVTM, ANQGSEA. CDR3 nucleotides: TGCAGCGTTGACATGGGGGCAAGGGGCTACACCTTC. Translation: CSVDMGARGYTF.

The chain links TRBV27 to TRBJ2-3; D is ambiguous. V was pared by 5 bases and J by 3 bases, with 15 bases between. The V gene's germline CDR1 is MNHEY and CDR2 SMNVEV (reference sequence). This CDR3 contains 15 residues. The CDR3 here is CASSTTLLRTDTQYF. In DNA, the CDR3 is TGTGCCAGCAGTACAACCCTCCTCAGAACAGATACGCAGTATTTT.

The CDR3 reads CASSTRGVSYNEQFF. The CDR3 DNA follows: TGTGCCAGTAGTACTCGCGGGGTCTCCTACAATGAGCAGTTCTTC. The chain employs TRBV19 and TRBJ2-1; D is perhaps TRBD2 (6 bases). The CDR3 contains 15 residues. Germline V gives CDR1 LNHDA, CDR2 SQIVND (reference sequence). Trimming removed 4 bases from V and 0 bases from J, with 10 bases in between.